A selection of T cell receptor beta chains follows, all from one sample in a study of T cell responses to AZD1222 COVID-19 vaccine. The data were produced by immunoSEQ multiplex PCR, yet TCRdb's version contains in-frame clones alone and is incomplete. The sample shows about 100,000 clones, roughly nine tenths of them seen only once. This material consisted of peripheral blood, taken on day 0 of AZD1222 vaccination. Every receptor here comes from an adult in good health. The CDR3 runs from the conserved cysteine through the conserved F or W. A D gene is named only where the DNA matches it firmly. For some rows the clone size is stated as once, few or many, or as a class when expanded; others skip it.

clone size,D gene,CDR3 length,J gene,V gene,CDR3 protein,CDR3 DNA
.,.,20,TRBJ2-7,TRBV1,CTSSQDRGGRQGVEIYEQYF,TGCACCAGCAGCCAAGATAGGGGAGGGAGACAGGGGGTGGAAATCTACGAGCAGTACTTC
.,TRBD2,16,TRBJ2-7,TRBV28,CASSQPGLAGGYEQYF,TGTGCCAGCAGTCAACCCGGACTAGCGGGAGGGTACGAGCAGTACTTC
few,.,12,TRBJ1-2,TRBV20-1,CSASQGSYGYTF,TGCAGTGCTAGTCAGGGGTCCTATGGCTACACCTTC
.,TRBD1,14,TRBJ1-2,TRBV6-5,CASSFRGRDYGYTF,TGTGCCAGCAGCTTCAGGGGGCGAGACTATGGCTACACCTTC
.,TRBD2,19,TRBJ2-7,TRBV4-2,CASSQEKSSGRAMFREQYF,TGTGCCAGCAGCCAAGAAAAGTCTAGCGGGAGGGCCATGTTCCGCGAGCAGTACTTC
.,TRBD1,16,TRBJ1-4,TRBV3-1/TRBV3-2,CASSPSGGQLNEKLFF,TGTGCCAGCAGCCCCTCAGGGGGACAGCTAAATGAAAAACTGTTTTTT
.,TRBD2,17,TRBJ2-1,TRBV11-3,CASSLDQRSGSRNEQFF,TGTGCCAGCAGCTTAGATCAAAGGAGCGGGAGTCGGAATGAGCAGTTCTTC
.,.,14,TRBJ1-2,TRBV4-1,CASSQGEQNYGYTF,TGCGCCAGCAGCCAAGGGGAACAGAACTATGGCTACACCTTC
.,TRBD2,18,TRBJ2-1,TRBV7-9,CASSPGTSGSRAYNEQFF,TGTGCCAGCAGCCCGGGGACTAGCGGGAGTAGGGCCTACAATGAGCAGTTCTTC
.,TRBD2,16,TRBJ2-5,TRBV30,CAWKGASGAPFETQYF,TGTGCCTGGAAGGGGGCTAGCGGGGCTCCATTTGAGACCCAGTACTTC
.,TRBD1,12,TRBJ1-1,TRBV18,CASSPRQGEAFF,TGTGCCAGCTCACCGAGACAGGGGGAAGCTTTCTTT
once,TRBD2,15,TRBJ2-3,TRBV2,CASIPAGMPTDTQYF,TGTGCCAGCATACCAGCGGGAATGCCCACAGATACGCAGTATTTT
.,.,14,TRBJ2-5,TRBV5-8,CASSPRQGGETQYF,TGTGCCAGCAGCCCCCGGCAGGGGGGGGAGACCCAGTACTTC
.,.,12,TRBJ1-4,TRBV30,CAWRKMGEKLFF,TGTGCCTGGAGGAAGATGGGTGAAAAACTGTTTTTT
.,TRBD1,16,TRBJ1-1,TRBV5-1,CASSLGTGRVSTEAFF,TGCGCCAGCAGCTTGGGGACAGGGCGCGTAAGCACTGAAGCTTTCTTT
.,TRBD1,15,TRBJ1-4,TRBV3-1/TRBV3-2,CASSQEDRGGRKLFF,TGTGCCAGCAGCCAAGAGGACAGGGGGGGGCGAAAACTGTTTTTT
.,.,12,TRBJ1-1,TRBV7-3,CASGDPNTEAFF,TGTGCCTCCGGGGACCCGAACACTGAAGCTTTCTTT
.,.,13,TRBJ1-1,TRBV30,CAWSVSVGTEAFF,TGTGCCTGGAGTGTATCGGTCGGAACTGAAGCTTTCTTT
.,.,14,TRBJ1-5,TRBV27,CTIGSTGLNQPQHF,TGCACCATTGGATCGACAGGATTGAATCAGCCCCAGCATTTT
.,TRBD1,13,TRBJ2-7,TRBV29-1,CSVKQGAEYEQYF,TGCAGCGTTAAACAGGGGGCCGAGTACGAGCAGTACTTC
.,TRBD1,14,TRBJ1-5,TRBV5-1,CASSPGGRHQPQHF,TGCGCCAGCAGTCCAGGGGGGAGACATCAGCCCCAGCATTTT
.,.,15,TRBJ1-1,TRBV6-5,CASRSPGSMNTEAFF,TGTGCCAGCCGTTCCCCGGGCAGTATGAACACTGAAGCTTTCTTT
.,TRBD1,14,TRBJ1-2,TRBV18,CASSPKTGKYGYTF,TGTGCCAGCTCACCCAAGACAGGGAAGTATGGCTACACCTTC
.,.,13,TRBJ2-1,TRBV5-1,CASSLGLAYEQFF,TGCGCCAGCAGCTTGGGGCTAGCGTATGAGCAGTTCTTC
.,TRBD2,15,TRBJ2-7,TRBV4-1,CASSLLAGSSYEQYF,TGCGCCAGCAGCTTGCTAGCGGGATCTTCCTACGAGCAGTACTTC
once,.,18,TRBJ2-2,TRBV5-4,CASSARGAGTVNTGELFF,TGTGCCAGCAGCGCCAGGGGGGCCGGGACGGTGAACACCGGGGAGCTGTTTTTT
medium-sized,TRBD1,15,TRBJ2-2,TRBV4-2,CASSQGTGGTGELFF,TGTGCCAGCAGCCAAGGGACAGGGGGAACCGGGGAGCTGTTTTTT
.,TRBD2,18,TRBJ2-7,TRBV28,CASSRTSGRIRHGYEQYF,TGTGCCAGCAGCAGGACTAGCGGGAGGATTCGACACGGCTACGAGCAGTACTTC
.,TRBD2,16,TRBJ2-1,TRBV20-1,CSASGQREYGLYEQFF,TGCAGTGCTAGTGGCCAGCGGGAGTATGGTCTTTATGAGCAGTTCTTC